This T cell receptor beta chain was documented in a study of blood T cell repertoires in COVID-19. Across the whole study: The study drew acute and convalescent COVID-19 samples from the United States, Italy and Spain.

Profiling relied on immunoSEQ multiplex PCR, and the TCRdb table lists in-frame clones only, not all of them. The data show around 390,000 clones, roughly 89% seen once. The sequence was collected from a woman between 45 and 60 years old who had recovered from COVID-19. Sample: PBMCs or T cells enriched from blood (not recorded which).

The CDR3 DNA reads as TGTGCCAGCAGCTGGGACAGGGGGCCCTACGAGCAGTACTTC. Amino acids: CASSWDRGPYEQYF. The J gene is TRBJ2-7, the V gene TRBV5-5, with 12 bases that match TRBD1. The CDR3 has 14 residues. V lost 3 bases, J lost 2 bases, and 0 bases stayed unmatched. CDR1 and CDR2 from the germline V gene are SGHKS and YYEKEE (reference sequence).